This T cell receptor beta chain is drawn from a study of cytomegalovirus exposure and HLA in healthy donors. The PCR contained 60 Vbeta and 13 Jbeta primers. Clones were sequenced by immunoSEQ multiplex PCR, and TCRdb holds only the in-frame ones, with some missing. The sample yields 170,000 or so clones, about four fifths seen once. This receptor was obtained from a man aged 50 or older in good health and CMV-seronegative. The sequenced sample consisted of PBMCs.

CDR3 region: CASSPLAPDSYEQYF. The CDR3 DNA reads as TGTGCCAGCAGCCCACTAGCGCCAGACTCCTACGAGCAGTACTTC. The rearrangement uses TRBV28 and TRBJ2-5; 7 bases match TRBD2. The J call may be in error: the DNA end matches TRBJ2-7 better. This CDR3 spans 15 amino acids. Germline CDR1 reads MDHEN; CDR2 reads SYDVKM.